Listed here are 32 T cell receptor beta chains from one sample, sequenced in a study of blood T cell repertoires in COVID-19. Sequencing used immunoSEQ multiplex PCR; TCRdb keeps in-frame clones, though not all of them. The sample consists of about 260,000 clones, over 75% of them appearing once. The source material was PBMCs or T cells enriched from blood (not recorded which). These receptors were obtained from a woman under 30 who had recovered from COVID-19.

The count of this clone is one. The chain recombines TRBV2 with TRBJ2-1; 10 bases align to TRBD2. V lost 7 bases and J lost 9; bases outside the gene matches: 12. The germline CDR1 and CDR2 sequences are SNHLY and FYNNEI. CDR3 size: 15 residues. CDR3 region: CASNPLAGEGGEQFF. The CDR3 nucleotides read TGTGCCAGCAATCCCCTAGCGGGGGAAGGGGGTGAGCAGTTCTTC.

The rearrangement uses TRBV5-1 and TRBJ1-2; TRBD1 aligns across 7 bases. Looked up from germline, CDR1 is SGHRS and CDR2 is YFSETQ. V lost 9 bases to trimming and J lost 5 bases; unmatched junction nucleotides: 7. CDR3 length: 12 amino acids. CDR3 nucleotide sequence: TGCGCCACCAGGGACAGTGGGTATGGCTACACCTTC. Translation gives CATRDSGYGYTF.

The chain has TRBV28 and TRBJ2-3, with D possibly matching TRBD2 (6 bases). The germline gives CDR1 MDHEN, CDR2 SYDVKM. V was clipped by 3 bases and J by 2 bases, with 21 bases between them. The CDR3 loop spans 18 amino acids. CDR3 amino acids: CASSFVFTAGTATDTQYF. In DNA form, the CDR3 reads TGTGCCAGCAGTTTTGTATTCACAGCGGGCACAGCCACAGATACGCAGTATTTT.

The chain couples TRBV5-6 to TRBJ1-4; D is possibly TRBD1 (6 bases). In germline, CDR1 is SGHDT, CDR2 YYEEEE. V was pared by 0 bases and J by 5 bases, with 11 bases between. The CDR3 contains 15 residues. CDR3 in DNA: TGTGCCAGCAGCTTGGGGGGGACAATGAATGAAAAACTGTTTTTT. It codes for CASSLGGTMNEKLFF.

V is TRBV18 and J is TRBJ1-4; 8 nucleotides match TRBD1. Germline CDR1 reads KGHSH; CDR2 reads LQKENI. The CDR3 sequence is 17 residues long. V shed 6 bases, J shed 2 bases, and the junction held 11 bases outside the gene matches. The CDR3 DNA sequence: TGTGCCAGCTCCCCCCTTAGACAGGGGTCCACTAATGAAAAACTGTTTTTT. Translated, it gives CASSPLRQGSTNEKLFF.

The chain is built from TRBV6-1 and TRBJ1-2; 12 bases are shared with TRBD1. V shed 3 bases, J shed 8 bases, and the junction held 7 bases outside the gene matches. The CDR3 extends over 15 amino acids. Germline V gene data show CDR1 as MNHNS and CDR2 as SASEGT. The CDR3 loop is CASSDEGTGGSGYTF. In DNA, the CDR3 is TGTGCCAGCAGTGATGAGGGGACAGGGGGCAGCGGCTACACCTTC.

This chain's CDR3 is CASSGGLLGEQYF. The CDR3 DNA follows: TGTGCCAGCTCCGGAGGGCTTTTAGGCGAGCAGTACTTC. The chain couples TRBV7-9 to TRBJ2-7, with a possible D match to TRBD2 (6 bases). The germline CDR1 and CDR2 sequences are SEHNR and FQNEAQ (reference sequence). Deletions cut 8 bases from V and 6 bases from J, with 17 bases between. This CDR3 has 13 amino acids.

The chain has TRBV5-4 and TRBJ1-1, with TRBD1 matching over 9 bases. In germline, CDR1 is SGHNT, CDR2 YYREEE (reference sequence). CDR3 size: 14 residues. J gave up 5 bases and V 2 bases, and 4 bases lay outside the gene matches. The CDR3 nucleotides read TGTGCCAGCAGCTTAGGGACAGGGCGGACTGAAGCTTTCTTT. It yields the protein CASSLGTGRTEAFF. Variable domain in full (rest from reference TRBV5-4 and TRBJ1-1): ETGVTQSPTHLIKTRGQQVTLRCSSQSGHNTVSWYQQALGQGPQFIFQYYREEENGRGNFPPRFSGLQFPNYSSELNVNALELDDSALYLCASSLGTGRTEAFFGQGTRLTVV.

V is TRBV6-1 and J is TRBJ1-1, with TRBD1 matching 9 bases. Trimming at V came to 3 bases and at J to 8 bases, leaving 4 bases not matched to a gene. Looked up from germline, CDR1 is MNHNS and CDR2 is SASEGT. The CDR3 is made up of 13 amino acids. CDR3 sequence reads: CASSESGTGEAFF. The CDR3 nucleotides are TGTGCCAGCAGTGAGTCCGGGACAGGGGAAGCTTTCTTT.

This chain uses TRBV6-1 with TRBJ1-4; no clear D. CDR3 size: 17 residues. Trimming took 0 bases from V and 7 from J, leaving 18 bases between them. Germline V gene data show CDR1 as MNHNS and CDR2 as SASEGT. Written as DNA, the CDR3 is TGTGCCAGCAGTGAAGCCAACCCCGGCGGCAGCGGTGAAAAACTGTTTTTT. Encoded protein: CASSEANPGGSGEKLFF.

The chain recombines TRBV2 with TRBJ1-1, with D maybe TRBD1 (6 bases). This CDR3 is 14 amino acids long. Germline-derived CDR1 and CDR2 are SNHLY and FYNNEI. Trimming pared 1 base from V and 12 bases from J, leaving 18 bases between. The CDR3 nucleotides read TGTGCCAGCAGTGAAGTTCGTGGGGGCGGAGCGCCTTTCTTT. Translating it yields CASSEVRGGGAPFF.

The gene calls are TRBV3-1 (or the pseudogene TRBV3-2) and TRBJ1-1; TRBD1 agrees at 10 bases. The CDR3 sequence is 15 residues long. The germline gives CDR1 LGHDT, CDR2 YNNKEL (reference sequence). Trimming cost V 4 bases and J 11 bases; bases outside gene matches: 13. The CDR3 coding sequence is TGTGCCAGCAGCCCGACGACAGGGGGCGCGTTGCGTGCTTTCTTT. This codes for CASSPTTGGALRAFF.

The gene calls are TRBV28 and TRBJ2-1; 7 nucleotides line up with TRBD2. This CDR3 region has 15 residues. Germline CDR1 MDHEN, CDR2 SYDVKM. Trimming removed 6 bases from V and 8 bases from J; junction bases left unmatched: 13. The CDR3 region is CASRDRPGGVHEQFF. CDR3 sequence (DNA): TGTGCCAGCAGGGACCGGCCGGGGGGTGTTCATGAGCAGTTCTTC. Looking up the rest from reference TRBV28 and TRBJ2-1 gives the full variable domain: DVKVTQSSRYLVKRTGEKVFLECVQDMDHENMFWYRQDPGLGLRLIYFSYDVKMKEKGDIPEGYSVSREKKERFSLILESASTNQTSMYLCASRDRPGGVHEQFFGPGTRLTVL.

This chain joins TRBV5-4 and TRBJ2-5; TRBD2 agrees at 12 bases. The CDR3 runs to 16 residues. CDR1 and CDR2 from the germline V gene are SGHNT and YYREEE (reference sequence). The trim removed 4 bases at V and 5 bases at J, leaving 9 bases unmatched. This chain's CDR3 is CASSGRLAGDGETQYF. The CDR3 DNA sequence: TGTGCCAGCAGCGGACGACTAGCGGGGGACGGGGAGACCCAGTACTTC.

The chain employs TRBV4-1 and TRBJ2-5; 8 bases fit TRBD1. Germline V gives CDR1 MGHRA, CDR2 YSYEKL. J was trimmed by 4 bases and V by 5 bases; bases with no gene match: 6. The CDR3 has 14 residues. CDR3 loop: CASSEYTGGETQYF. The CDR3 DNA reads TGCGCCAGCAGCGAATATACAGGGGGAGAGACCCAGTACTTC.

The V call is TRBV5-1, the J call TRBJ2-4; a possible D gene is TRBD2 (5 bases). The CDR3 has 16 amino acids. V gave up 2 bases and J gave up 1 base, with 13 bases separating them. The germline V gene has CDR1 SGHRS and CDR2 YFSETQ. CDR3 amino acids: CASSFSGVSAKNIQYF. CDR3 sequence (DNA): TGCGCCAGCAGCTTCAGCGGTGTCTCTGCCAAAAACATTCAGTACTTC.

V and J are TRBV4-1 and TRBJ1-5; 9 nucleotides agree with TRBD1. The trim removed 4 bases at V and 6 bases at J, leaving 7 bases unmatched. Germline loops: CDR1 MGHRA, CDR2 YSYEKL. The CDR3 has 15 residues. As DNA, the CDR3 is TGCGCCAGCAGCCCGTTGACAGGGGGTGGTCAGCCCCAGCATTTT. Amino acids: CASSPLTGGGQPQHF.

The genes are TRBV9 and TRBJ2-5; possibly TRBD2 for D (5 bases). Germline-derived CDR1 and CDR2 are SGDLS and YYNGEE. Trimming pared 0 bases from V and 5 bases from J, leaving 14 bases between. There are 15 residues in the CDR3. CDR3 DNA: TGTGCCAGCAGCGTAGGGGGAGTCTCGGGGGAGACCCAGTACTTC. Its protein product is CASSVGGVSGETQYF.

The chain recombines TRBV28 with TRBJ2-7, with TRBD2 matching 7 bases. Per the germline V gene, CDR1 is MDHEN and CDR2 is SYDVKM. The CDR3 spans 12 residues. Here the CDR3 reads CATSAGFHEQYF. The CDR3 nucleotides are TGTGCGACCTCAGCGGGGTTCCACGAGCAGTACTTC. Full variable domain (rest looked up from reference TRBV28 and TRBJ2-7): DVKVTQSSRYLVKRTGEKVFLECVQDMDHENMFWYRQDPGLGLRLIYFSYDVKMKEKGDIPEGYSVSREKKERFSLILESASTNQTSMYLCATSAGFHEQYFGPGTRLTVT.

The CDR3, as DNA: TGTGCCAGTAGTATGGTTCACAGGGAAGGCTATGGCTACACCTTC. Its protein is CASSMVHREGYGYTF. This chain uses TRBV19 with TRBJ1-2; perhaps TRBD1 as D (6 bases). Trimming removed 3 bases at V and 4 bases at J, with 15 bases between. Germline V lookup: CDR1 LNHDA, CDR2 SQIVND (reference sequence). This CDR3 contains 15 residues.

The CDR3 sequence is CASRTPGDSPLHF. The CDR3, as DNA: TGTGCCAGTCGGACTCCCGGGGATTCACCCCTCCACTTT. This rearrangement joins TRBV7-9 to TRBJ1-6; D is undetermined. This CDR3 spans 13 amino acids. V lost 9 bases and J lost 8, with 14 bases in between. Germline CDR1 SEHNR, CDR2 FQNEAQ (reference sequence).

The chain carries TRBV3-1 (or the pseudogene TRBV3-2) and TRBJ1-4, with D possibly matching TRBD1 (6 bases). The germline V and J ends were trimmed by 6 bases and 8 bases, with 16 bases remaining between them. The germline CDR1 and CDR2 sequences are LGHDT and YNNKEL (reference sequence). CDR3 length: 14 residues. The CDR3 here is CASSNRVVGEKLFF. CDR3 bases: TGTGCCAGCAGTAACAGGGTGGTAGGGGAAAAACTGTTTTTT.

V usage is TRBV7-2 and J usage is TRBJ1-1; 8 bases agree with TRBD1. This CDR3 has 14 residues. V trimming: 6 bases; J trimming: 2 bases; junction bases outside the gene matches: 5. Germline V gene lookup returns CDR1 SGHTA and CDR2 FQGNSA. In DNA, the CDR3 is TGTGCCAGCAGGCTTGGACAGGGAAACACTGAAGCTTTCTTT. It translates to CASRLGQGNTEAFF.

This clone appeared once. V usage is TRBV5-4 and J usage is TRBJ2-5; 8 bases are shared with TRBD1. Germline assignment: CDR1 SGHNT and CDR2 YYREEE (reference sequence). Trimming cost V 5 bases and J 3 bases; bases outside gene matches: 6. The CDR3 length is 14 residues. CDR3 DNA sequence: TGTGCCAGCAGATCGGACAGGGTGGAAGAGACCCAGTACTTC. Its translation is CASRSDRVEETQYF.

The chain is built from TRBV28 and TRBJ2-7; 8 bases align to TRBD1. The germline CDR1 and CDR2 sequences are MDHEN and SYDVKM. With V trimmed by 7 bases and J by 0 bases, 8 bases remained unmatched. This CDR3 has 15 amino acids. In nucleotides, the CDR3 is TGTGCCAGCACCTTGGAGGGACAGGCCTCCTACGAGCAGTACTTC. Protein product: CASTLEGQASYEQYF.

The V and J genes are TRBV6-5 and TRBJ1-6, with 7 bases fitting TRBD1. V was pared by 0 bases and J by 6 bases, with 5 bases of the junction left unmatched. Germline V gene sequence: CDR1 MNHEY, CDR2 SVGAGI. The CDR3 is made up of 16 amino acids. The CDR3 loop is CASSYSGQIVNSPLHF. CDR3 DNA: TGTGCCAGCAGTTACTCGGGACAGATTGTTAATTCACCCCTCCACTTT.

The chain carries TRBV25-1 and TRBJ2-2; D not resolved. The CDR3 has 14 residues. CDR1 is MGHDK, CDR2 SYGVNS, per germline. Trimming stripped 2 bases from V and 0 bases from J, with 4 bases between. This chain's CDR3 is CASSEPTNTGELFF. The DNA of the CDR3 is TGTGCCAGCAGTGAACCCACGAACACCGGGGAGCTGTTTTTT.

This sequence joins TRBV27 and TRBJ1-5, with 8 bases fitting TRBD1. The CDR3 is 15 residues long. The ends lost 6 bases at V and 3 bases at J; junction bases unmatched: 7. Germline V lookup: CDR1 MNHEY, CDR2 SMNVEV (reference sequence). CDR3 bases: TGTGCCAGCAGGCCGACAGGGGAAAACAATCAGCCCCAGCATTTT. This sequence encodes CASRPTGENNQPQHF.

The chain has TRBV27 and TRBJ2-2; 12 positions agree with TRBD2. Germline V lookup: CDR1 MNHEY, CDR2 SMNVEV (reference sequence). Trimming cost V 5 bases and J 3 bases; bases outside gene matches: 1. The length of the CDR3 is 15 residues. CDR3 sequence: CASSLAGGDTGELFF. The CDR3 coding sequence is TGTGCCAGCAGTCTAGCGGGGGGGGACACCGGGGAGCTGTTTTTT.

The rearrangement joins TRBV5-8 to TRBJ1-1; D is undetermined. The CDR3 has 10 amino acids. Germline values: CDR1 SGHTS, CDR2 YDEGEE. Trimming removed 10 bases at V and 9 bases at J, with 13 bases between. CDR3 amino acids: CAPTAVKAFF. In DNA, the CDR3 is TGTGCCCCTACCGCGGTGAAAGCTTTCTTT.

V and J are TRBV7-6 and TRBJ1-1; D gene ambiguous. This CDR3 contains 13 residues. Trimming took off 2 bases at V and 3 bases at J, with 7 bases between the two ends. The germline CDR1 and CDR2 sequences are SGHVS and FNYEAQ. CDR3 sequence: CASSLSSYTEAFF. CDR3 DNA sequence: TGTGCCAGCAGCTTATCGTCTTACACTGAAGCTTTCTTT.

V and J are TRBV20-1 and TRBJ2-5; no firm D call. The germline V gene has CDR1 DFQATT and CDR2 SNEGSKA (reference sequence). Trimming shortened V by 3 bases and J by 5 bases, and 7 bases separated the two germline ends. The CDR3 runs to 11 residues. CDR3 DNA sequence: TGCAGTGCTAGTGCCAGGGAGACCCAGTACTTC. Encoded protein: CSASARETQYF.